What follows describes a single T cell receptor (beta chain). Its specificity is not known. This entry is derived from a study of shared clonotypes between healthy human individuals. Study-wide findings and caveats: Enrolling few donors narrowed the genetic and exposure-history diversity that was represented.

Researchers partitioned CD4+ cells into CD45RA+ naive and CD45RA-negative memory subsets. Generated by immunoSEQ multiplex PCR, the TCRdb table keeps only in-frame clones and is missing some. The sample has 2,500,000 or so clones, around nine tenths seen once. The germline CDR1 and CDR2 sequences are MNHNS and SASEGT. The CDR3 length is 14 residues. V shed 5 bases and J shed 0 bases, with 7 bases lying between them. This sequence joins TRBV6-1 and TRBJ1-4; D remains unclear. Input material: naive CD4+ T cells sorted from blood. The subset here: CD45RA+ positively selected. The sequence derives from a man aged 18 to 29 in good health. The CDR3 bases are TGTGCCAGCAGTCAGATTGCAACTAATGAAAAACTGTTTTTT. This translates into CASSQIATNEKLFF.